These 8 T cell receptor beta chains came from one sample sequenced in a study of shared clonotypes between healthy human individuals. TCRdb's table, derived via immunoSEQ multiplex PCR, lists solely in-frame clones and lacks some. The sample records roughly 1 million clones, roughly 80% being singletons. Source material: memory CD4+ T cells sorted from blood. Subset in this sample: CD45RA-negative fraction. These receptors were taken from a man aged 18 to 29 in good health.

This chain connects TRBV10-3 to TRBJ2-2, with D unresolved. The CDR3 sequence is 14 residues long. CDR1 is ENHRY and CDR2 is SYGVKD in the germline V gene. With 10 bases removed from V and 6 bases from J, the gap between germline ends came to 18 bases. CDR3 protein: CATGANLLPGELFF. Written as DNA, the CDR3 is TGTGCCACCGGCGCTAACCTCCTCCCCGGGGAGCTGTTTTTT.

V usage is TRBV5-1 and J usage is TRBJ1-1; TRBD1 matches at 7 bases. From germline, CDR1 is SGHRS and CDR2 YFSETQ. The CDR3 has 15 amino acids. With 1 base clipped from V and 4 bases from J, the junction kept 7 bases outside the gene matches. The CDR3 reads CASSLRGPPATEAFF. The CDR3, as DNA: TGCGCCAGCAGCTTGAGGGGGCCCCCCGCCACTGAAGCTTTCTTT.

The chain couples TRBV18 to TRBJ2-2; TRBD2 might be the D (5 bases). Germline V gene data show CDR1 as KGHSH and CDR2 as LQKENI. The CDR3 runs 16 residues. V was trimmed by 0 bases and J by 1 base, leaving 9 bases between them. In nucleotides, the CDR3 is TGTGCCAGCTCACCACCGGGGAGACAGAACACCGGGGAGCTGTTTTTT. This gives the protein CASSPPGRQNTGELFF.

The chain has TRBV6-6 and TRBJ1-6; D is undetermined. Trimming stripped 6 bases from V and 0 bases from J, with 9 bases between. The CDR3 covers 15 residues. CDR1 is MNHNY, CDR2 SVGAGI, per germline (reference sequence). CDR3 loop: CASRSGDSYNSPLHF. DNA for the CDR3: TGTGCCAGCAGGAGTGGGGACTCCTATAATTCACCCCTCCACTTT.

This rearrangement joins TRBV30 to TRBJ2-1; 8 bases match TRBD1. Germline V CDR1 and CDR2: GTSNPN, SVGIG (reference sequence). Trimming took 4 bases from V and 12 from J; bases not matched to a gene: 14. This CDR3 has 14 amino acids. In nucleotides, the CDR3 is TGTGCCTGGAACACGGGACAGGCGGCGAGGGGGCAGTTCTTC. Translated, it gives CAWNTGQAARGQFF.

The rearrangement uses TRBV5-1 and TRBJ2-7; 7 bases line up with TRBD2. Trimming removed 1 base from V and 2 bases from J; junction bases left unmatched: 3. The CDR3 length is 14 residues. Looked up from germline, CDR1 is SGHRS and CDR2 is YFSETQ. CDR3 in DNA: TGCGCCAGCAGCTTGCTCCGGGGGGCCTACGAGCAGTACTTC. It translates to CASSLLRGAYEQYF.

The chain is built from TRBV9 and TRBJ1-6; the D is unclear. Germline V gives CDR1 SGDLS, CDR2 YYNGEE. The CDR3 consists of 12 residues. V lost 0 bases and J 14 bases, leaving 9 bases between the germline ends. CDR3 in amino acids: CASSVDSGTLHF. For the CDR3, the DNA is TGTGCCAGCAGCGTAGATTCGGGAACCCTCCACTTT.

V and J are TRBV7-6 and TRBJ1-2, with D hard to call. Between the trimmed V and J ends, which lost 3 bases and 5 bases, there was a span of 7 bases. This CDR3 has 12 residues. Germline CDR1 reads SGHVS; CDR2 reads FNYEAQ. The CDR3 protein is CASSLGDYGYTF. DNA for the CDR3: TGTGCCAGCAGCTTGGGCGATTATGGCTACACCTTC. The full variable domain, completed using reference TRBV7-6 and TRBJ1-2, is GAGVSQSPRYKVTKRGQDVALRCDPISGHVSLYWYRQALGQGPEFLTYFNYEAQQDKSGLPNDRFSAERPEGSISTLTIQRTEQRDSAMYRCASSLGDYGYTFGSGTRLTVV.